One and the same sample provided the 6 T cell receptor beta chains below, sequenced in a study of shared clonotypes between healthy human individuals. Produced via immunoSEQ multiplex PCR; TCRdb's table is partial and in-frame only. Here the sample spans about 1.1 million clones, about 72% being singletons. Sequencing used memory CD4+ T cells from PBMCs. Indicated subset: CD45RA-negative fraction. The receptors come from a man aged 18 to 29 in good health. Some clones in this sample may be carry-over from other donors' samples.

The chain couples TRBV5-4 to TRBJ2-3, with D possibly matching TRBD2 (6 bases). This CDR3 region has 14 residues. Trimming removed 4 bases at V and 4 bases at J, with 13 bases between. CDR1 is SGHNT, CDR2 YYREEE, per germline (reference sequence). CDR3 sequence: CASSPEGRADTQYF. In DNA form, the CDR3 reads TGTGCCAGCAGCCCGGAGGGGCGCGCAGATACGCAGTATTTT.

J is TRBJ2-5 and V is TRBV18; D is uncertain. This CDR3 has 13 amino acids. V dropped 3 bases and J dropped 5 bases, with 10 bases sitting between them. In germline, CDR1 is KGHSH, CDR2 LQKENI. In DNA form, the CDR3 reads TGTGCCAGCTCACCCCAAGTGAGGGAGACCCAGTACTTC. Protein: CASSPQVRETQYF.

This chain links TRBV28 with TRBJ2-7, with TRBD1 as a possible D gene (6 bases). The CDR3 is 16 amino acids. With 7 bases removed from V and 2 bases from J, the gap between germline ends came to 21 bases. The V gene's germline CDR1 is MDHEN and CDR2 SYDVKM. The CDR3 nucleotides read TGTGCCAGCACTACCTACCCCGGGACACCTACCTACGAGCAGTACTTC. This codes for CASTTYPGTPTYEQYF. Supplemented by reference TRBV28 and TRBJ2-7, the full variable domain reads DVKVTQSSRYLVKRTGEKVFLECVQDMDHENMFWYRQDPGLGLRLIYFSYDVKMKEKGDIPEGYSVSREKKERFSLILESASTNQTSMYLCASTTYPGTPTYEQYFGPGTRLTVT.

The V and J genes are TRBV5-6 and TRBJ2-7; the D call may be TRBD1 or TRBD2 (6 bases each). Trimming left V 1 base short and J 6 bases short, with 11 bases between. Germline V lookup: CDR1 SGHDT, CDR2 YYEEEE. The CDR3 contains 13 residues. The CDR3 loop reads CASSLRGRFEQYF. The CDR3, as DNA: TGTGCCAGCAGCTTGCGGGGGCGCTTCGAGCAGTACTTC. The whole variable domain, filled in from reference TRBV5-6 and TRBJ2-7, reads DAGVTQSPTHLIKTRGQQVTLRCSPKSGHDTVSWYQQALGQGPQFIFQYYEEEERQRGNFPDRFSGHQFPNYSSELNVNALLLGDSALYLCASSLRGRFEQYFGPGTRLTVT.

As to this clone: The identical CDR3 is also encoded by other nucleotide sequences in the sample. The CDR3 DNA reads TGTGCCAGCAGCTCGGGACGGGGCTATGGCTACACCTTC. Its protein product is CASSSGRGYGYTF. The chain has TRBV7-2 and TRBJ1-2; maybe TRBD1 (5 bases). Germline V gene data show CDR1 as SGHTA and CDR2 as FQGNSA. The CDR3 is 13 residues long. Trimming shortened V by 4 bases and J by 4 bases, and 10 bases separated the two germline ends.

The V and J genes are TRBV11-2 and TRBJ2-3; D is tentatively TRBD1 or TRBD2 (6 bases each). Trimming took 5 bases from V and 4 from J, leaving 13 bases between them. The CDR3 spans 14 residues. Germline assignment: CDR1 SGHAT and CDR2 FQNNGV. CDR3: CASSRGPGADTQYF. The DNA of the CDR3 is TGTGCCAGCAGCCGGGGGCCCGGTGCAGATACGCAGTATTTT.